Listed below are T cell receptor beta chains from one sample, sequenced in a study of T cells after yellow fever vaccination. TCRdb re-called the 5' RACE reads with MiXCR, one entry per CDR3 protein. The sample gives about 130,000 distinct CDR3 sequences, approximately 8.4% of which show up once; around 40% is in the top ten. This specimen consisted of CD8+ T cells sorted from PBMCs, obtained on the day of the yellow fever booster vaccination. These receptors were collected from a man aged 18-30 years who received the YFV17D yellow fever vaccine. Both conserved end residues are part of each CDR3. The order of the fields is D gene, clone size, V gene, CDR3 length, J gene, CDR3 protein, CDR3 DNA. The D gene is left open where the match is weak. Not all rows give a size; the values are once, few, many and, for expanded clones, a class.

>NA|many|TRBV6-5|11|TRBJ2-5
CASSFGETQYF
TGTGCCAGCAGTTTCGGGGAGACCCAGTACTTC
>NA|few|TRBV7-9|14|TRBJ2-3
CASSLSEAPDTQYF
TGTGCCAGCAGCTTAAGCGAAGCACCAGATACGCAGTATTTT
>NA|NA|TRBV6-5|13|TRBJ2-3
CASSYDPDSTQYF
TGTGCCAGCAGTTACGACCCGGACAGTACGCAGTATTTT
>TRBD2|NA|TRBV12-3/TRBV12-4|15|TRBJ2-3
CASRAPGGPGDTQFF
TGTGCCAGCAGGGCCCCGGGGGGACCCGGAGATACGCAGTTTTTT
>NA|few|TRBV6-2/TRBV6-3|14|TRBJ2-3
CASRRRGGTDTQYF
TGTGCCAGTAGACGGCGCGGGGGCACAGATACGCAGTATTTT
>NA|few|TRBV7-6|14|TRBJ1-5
CASSLYQGYQPQHF
TGTGCCAGCAGCTTATACCAGGGGTATCAGCCCCAGCATTTT
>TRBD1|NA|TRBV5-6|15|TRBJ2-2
CASSLGQGRPGELFF
TGTGCCAGCAGCTTAGGACAGGGGCGGCCCGGGGAGCTGTTTTTT
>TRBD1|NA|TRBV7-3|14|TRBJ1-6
CASRLTGVNSPLHF
TGTGCCAGCAGGTTGACAGGGGTTAATTCACCCCTCCACTTT
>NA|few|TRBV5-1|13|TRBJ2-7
CASSSDRFYEQYF
TGCGCCAGCAGCTCCGACAGATTCTACGAGCAGTACTTC
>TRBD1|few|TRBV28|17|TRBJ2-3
CASSLIVGQGASDTQYF
TGTGCCAGCAGTTTAATCGTGGGACAGGGGGCATCAGATACGCAGTATTTT
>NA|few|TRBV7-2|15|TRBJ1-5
CASSSSRDSNQPQHF
TGTGCCAGCAGCTCTTCGCGGGATAGCAATCAGCCCCAGCATTTT
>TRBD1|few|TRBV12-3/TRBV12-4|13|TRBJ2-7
CASSMGQPYEQYF
TGTGCCAGCAGTATGGGACAGCCCTACGAGCAGTACTTC
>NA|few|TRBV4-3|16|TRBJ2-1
CASSQVHGGSYNEQFF
TGCGCCAGCAGCCAAGTGCACGGGGGTTCCTACAATGAGCAGTTCTTC
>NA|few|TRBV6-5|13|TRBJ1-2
CASSYRSAYGYTF
TGTGCCAGCAGTTACCGTTCTGCCTATGGCTACACCTTC
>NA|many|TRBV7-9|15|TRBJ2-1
CASSPQPTPGNEQFF
TGTGCCAGCAGCCCCCAGCCCACCCCAGGAAATGAGCAGTTCTTC
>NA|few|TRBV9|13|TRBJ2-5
CASSVVIGETQYF
TGTGCCAGCAGCGTAGTGATTGGGGAGACCCAGTACTTC
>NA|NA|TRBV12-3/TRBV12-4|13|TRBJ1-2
CASGGRYYYGYTF
TGTGCCAGCGGCGGCAGGTACTACTATGGCTACACCTTC
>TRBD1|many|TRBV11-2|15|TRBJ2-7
CASSLTGTATYEQYF
TGTGCCAGCAGCTTGACGGGGACAGCGACCTACGAGCAGTACTTC
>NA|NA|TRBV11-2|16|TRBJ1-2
CASSGPSLGRIYGYTF
TGTGCCAGCAGCGGGCCTAGCCTAGGACGGATATATGGCTACACCTTC
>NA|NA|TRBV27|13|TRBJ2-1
CASSLSSDNEQFF
TGTGCCAGCAGTTTATCGTCTGACAATGAGCAGTTCTTC
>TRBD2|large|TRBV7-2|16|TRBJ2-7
CASSQGTSGSSYEQYF
TGTGCCAGCAGCCAAGGGACTAGCGGGAGCTCCTACGAGCAGTACTTC